Listed below are T cell receptor beta chains from one sample, sequenced in a study of glioma-infiltrating T cells after dendritic cell vaccination. Produced via immunoSEQ multiplex PCR; TCRdb's table is partial and in-frame only. The data hold roughly 100,000 clones, with around 90% observed a single time. The material was blood, obtained after dendritic cell vaccination. These receptors originate from a human donor with glioblastoma. Both conserved end residues are part of each CDR3.

TRBV15 | CATSVTGTVNQPQHF
TRBV27 | CASSFLAGASYEQYF
TRBV11-2 | CASSLAFSYQETQYF
TRBV5-1 | CASSLGVLVTDTQYF
TRBV6-5 | CACTSGTGELFF
TRBV2 | CASTLSRSNSPLHF
TRBV10-3 | CAISDLKETQYF
TRBV14 | CASSQALADTQYF
TRBV5-6 | CASSLVRTSGSTQYF
TRBV18 | CASSPGQDNEQFF
TRBV29-1 | CSVRRDYEQYF
TRBV5-5 | CASSFESHGQGAIFGYTF
TRBV7-9 | CASSLASGIGNQPQHF
TRBV21-1 | CASSTLPAGSGGYTF
TRBV18 | CASSPMAGAEAFF
TRBV7-3 | CASSPGSYNEQFF
TRBV6-1 | CASGSGNTDTQYF
TRBV4-1 | CASSQGQPLGGRIEPQHF
TRBV2 | CASSGSPELQPQHF
TRBV5-1 | CASSLAGTNAYEQYF
TRBV10-1 | CASSDGGRGTDTQYF
TRBV2 | CASSENPAGGGTDTQYF
TRBV6-1 | CASSSGTLSYEQYF
TRBV18 | CASSETEMSNYGYTF
TRBV10-2 | CASRLAGTQETQYF
TRBV15 | CATSREREKYNEQFF
TRBV27 | CASSITSGTVGNQPQHF
TRBV9 | CASSGRDRVLGYTF
TRBV29-1 | CSVQPDRVNQPQHF
TRBV2 | CASSEALGRQLDGYTF
TRBV9 | CASSVEVGGLYF
TRBV29-1 | CSVESRGSGKNTEAFF
TRBV19 | CASSIYFKGEKAFF
TRBV10-3 | CAISETGKMDTEAFF
TRBV29-1 | CSVEDRGGEQFF
TRBV19 | CASVRSGVRTNYGYTF
TRBV5-4 | CASSQGAGNEKLFF
TRBV25-1 | CASKQLYEQFF
TRBV7-2 | CASSLDGGGEAFF
TRBV4-1 | CASSQDFTYYNEQFF
TRBV2 | CASSEGAGRDTQYF
TRBV28 | CASSGGDLGNTIYF
TRBV5-4 | CASSSRDGGGGQQFF
TRBV5-1 | CASRMTGDYEQYF
TRBV6-6 | CASSYSERGAQETQYF
TRBV7-9 | CASSPTGDNQPQHF